The sequence of this T cell receptor beta chain was determined in a study of cytomegalovirus exposure and HLA in healthy donors. General observations from the study: Cytomegalovirus association was listed for about 180 TCR beta chains.

On this clone: The antigen is unknown.

The PCR had 60 Vbeta and 13 Jbeta primers. Only in-frame clones appear in the TCRdb table, and some are missing; sequencing was by immunoSEQ multiplex PCR. The sample holds approximately 160,000 clones, under 80% seen once. Germline V CDR1 and CDR2: SEHNR, FQNEAQ (reference sequence). V was pared by 5 bases and J by 5 bases, with 23 bases between. The CDR3 covers 17 residues. The chain combines TRBV7-9 with TRBJ2-3, with D possibly being TRBD2 (7 bases). This receptor was taken from a woman aged 45-60 years in good health and CMV-seropositive. Sequenced material: PBMCs. The CDR3 coding sequence is TGTGCCAGCAGCCCCGAGAGGGGGGGGGTTCATAGAGATACGCAGTATTTT. Protein: CASSPERGGVHRDTQYF.